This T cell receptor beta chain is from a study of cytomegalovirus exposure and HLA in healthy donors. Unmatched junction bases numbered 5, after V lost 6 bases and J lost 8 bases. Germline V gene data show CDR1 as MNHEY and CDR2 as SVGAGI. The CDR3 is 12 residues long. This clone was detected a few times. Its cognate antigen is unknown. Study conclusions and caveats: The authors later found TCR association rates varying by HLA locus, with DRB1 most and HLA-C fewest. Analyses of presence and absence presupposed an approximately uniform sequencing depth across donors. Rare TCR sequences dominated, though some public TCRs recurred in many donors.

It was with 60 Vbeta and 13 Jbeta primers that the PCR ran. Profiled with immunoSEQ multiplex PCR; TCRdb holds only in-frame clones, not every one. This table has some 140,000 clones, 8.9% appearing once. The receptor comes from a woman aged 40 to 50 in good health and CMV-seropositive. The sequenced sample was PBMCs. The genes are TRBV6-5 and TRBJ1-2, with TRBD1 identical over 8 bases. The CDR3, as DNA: TGTGCCAGCAGGCAGGGGGCTGAGGGCTACACCTTC. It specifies CASRQGAEGYTF.